These 13 T cell receptor beta chains originate from one sample sequenced in a study of cytomegalovirus exposure and HLA in healthy donors. Primers: 60 Vbeta forward and 13 Jbeta reverse. Some clones are missing from TCRdb's copy, which holds only in-frame ones; the method was immunoSEQ multiplex PCR. The sample lists about 190,000 clones, 65% to 90% occurring once. Sequenced material: PBMCs. Receptors originate from a man in his forties or fifties in good health and CMV-seropositive.

The chain links TRBV7-9 to TRBJ2-1, with D tentatively TRBD1 (5 bases). Germline lookup yields CDR1 SEHNR and CDR2 FQNEAQ (reference sequence). Trimming took off 3 bases at V and 5 bases at J, with 14 bases between the two ends. The CDR3 totals 15 residues. The CDR3 DNA reads TGTGCCAGCAGCTTCCCCTTGGGGCAGCACAATGAGCAGTTCTTC. Its translation: CASSFPLGQHNEQFF.

The chain links TRBV15 to TRBJ2-5; maybe TRBD2 (6 bases). CDR1 LNHNV and CDR2 YYDKDF come from the germline V gene (reference sequence). This CDR3 is built from 14 residues. The V gene lost 1 base and the J gene lost 5 bases, with 11 bases spanning the gap. The CDR3 protein is CATSRGGVGETQYF. Written as DNA, the CDR3 is TGTGCCACCAGCAGAGGCGGGGTTGGGGAGACCCAGTACTTC. The whole variable domain, filled in from reference TRBV15 and TRBJ2-5, reads DAMVIQNPRYQVTQFGKPVTLSCSQTLNHNVMYWYQQKSSQAPKLLFHYYDKDFNNEADTPDNFQSRRPNTSFCFLDIRSPGLGDTAMYLCATSRGGVGETQYFGPGTRLLVL.

The chain uses TRBV9 and TRBJ2-3; 7 nucleotides agree with TRBD1. The germline V gene has CDR1 SGDLS and CDR2 YYNGEE. The CDR3 is 14 amino acids. With V trimmed by 0 bases and J by 6 bases, 4 bases remained unmatched. DNA for the CDR3: TGTGCCAGCAGCGTAGGAGTCAGGGGGGATACGCAGTATTTT. Residues: CASSVGVRGDTQYF.

V usage is TRBV7-2 and J usage is TRBJ2-5; 7 nucleotides agree with TRBD2. The germline V gene encodes CDR1 SGHTA and CDR2 FQGNSA. The V and J ends lost 6 bases and 7 bases, in that order; junction bases with no gene match: 8. CDR3 length equals 13 residues. The CDR3 DNA reads TGTGCCAGCAGTTCCCGGACTAGTCCGACCCAGTACTTC. Amino acid sequence: CASSSRTSPTQYF.

The chain links TRBV9 to TRBJ2-1; D not certain. CDR3 size: 16 residues. V lost 0 bases to trimming and J lost 6 bases, with 16 bases between them. Germline CDR1 is SGDLS and CDR2 is YYNGEE. The chain's CDR3 is CASSVESSPPPNEQFF. The CDR3 DNA follows: TGTGCCAGCAGCGTAGAAAGCTCCCCACCGCCCAATGAGCAGTTCTTC. Full variable domain (rest looked up from reference TRBV9 and TRBJ2-1): DSGVTQTPKHLITATGQRVTLRCSPRSGDLSVYWYQQSLDQGLQFLIQYYNGEERAKGNILERFSAQQFPDLHSELNLSSLELGDSALYFCASSVESSPPPNEQFFGPGTRLTVL.

This rearrangement joins TRBV11-2 to TRBJ1-4, with TRBD1 as a possible D gene (6 bases). V was cut by 1 base and J by 7 bases, with 13 bases left in between. The germline V gene encodes CDR1 SGHAT and CDR2 FQNNGV. The CDR3 consists of 15 residues. The CDR3 region has the DNA TGTGCCAGCAGCTTAGGCGGGGGAGGGGGTGAAAAACTGTTTTTT. Its translation is CASSLGGGGGEKLFF. The variable domain in full, with the rest retrieved from reference TRBV11-2 and TRBJ1-4, is EAGVAQSPRYKIIEKRQSVAFWCNPISGHATLYWYQQILGQGPKLLIQFQNNGVVDDSQLPKDRFSAERLKGVDSTLKIQPAKLEDSAVYLCASSLGGGGGEKLFFGSGTQLSVL.

The rearrangement uses TRBV9 and TRBJ1-4, with D perhaps TRBD1 (5 bases). The V end was cut by 0 bases, the J end by 8 bases, with 17 bases between. The CDR3 contains 16 residues. CDR1 SGDLS and CDR2 YYNGEE come from the germline V gene. The CDR3 coding sequence is TGTGCCAGCAGCGTAGGAGGGCCGGGGGAGCTGGAAAAACTGTTTTTT. Translated, it gives CASSVGGPGELEKLFF.

This chain connects TRBV7-9 to TRBJ2-7, with 8 bases lining up with TRBD1. The CDR3 is 15 amino acids. Per the germline V gene, CDR1 is SEHNR and CDR2 is FQNEAQ (reference sequence). Trimming removed 4 bases from V and 0 bases from J; junction bases left unmatched: 5. The CDR3, as DNA: TGTGCCAGCAGCTCAAGACAGGGGATCTCCTACGAGCAGTACTTC. This encodes CASSSRQGISYEQYF.

V is TRBV28 and J is TRBJ2-7; tentative D call: TRBD1 (6 bases). The CDR3 is made up of 13 amino acids. Deletions cut 7 bases from V and 4 bases from J, with 14 bases between. Germline V lookup: CDR1 MDHEN, CDR2 SYDVKM. CDR3 protein: CASTLTGNYEQYF. CDR3 DNA: TGTGCCAGCACCCTGACAGGAAATTACGAGCAGTACTTC.

The V and J genes are TRBV4-3 and TRBJ2-2; TRBD2 aligns across 7 bases. V was pared by 2 bases and J by 1 base, with 16 bases of the junction left unmatched. Germline V gene lookup returns CDR1 LGHNA and CDR2 YSLEER. The CDR3 loop spans 20 amino acids. The CDR3 reads CASSQYNIPRGGRNTGELFF. Here the CDR3 DNA reads TGCGCCAGCAGCCAATACAACATACCGCGCGGGGGACGGAACACCGGGGAGCTGTTTTTT.

V and J are TRBV14 and TRBJ2-3; 7 nucleotides agree with TRBD1. V was pared by 7 bases and J by 2 bases, with 6 bases of the junction left unmatched. The CDR3 totals 14 residues. Germline-derived CDR1 and CDR2 are SGHDN and FVKESK. The CDR3 loop reads CASKRTGNTDTQYF. The DNA for the CDR3 is TGTGCCAGCAAGAGGACAGGTAACACAGATACGCAGTATTTT.

The chain joins TRBV7-8 to TRBJ1-2, with a possible D match to TRBD1 (5 bases). Germline loops: CDR1 SGHVS, CDR2 FQNEAQ. V lost 5 bases to trimming and J lost 1 base, with 17 bases between them. CDR3 length: 16 residues. The CDR3 is CASSPNGHSNNYGYTF. Written as DNA, the CDR3 is TGTGCCAGCAGCCCCAACGGACACTCGAATAACTATGGCTACACCTTC.

This clone has only one observation. This rearrangement joins TRBV27 to TRBJ2-2; 12 bases map to TRBD1. CDR3 length: 17 residues. V lost 6 bases and J lost 3; bases outside the gene matches: 8. The germline gives CDR1 MNHEY, CDR2 SMNVEV (reference sequence). Written as DNA, the CDR3 is TGTGCCAGCAGCGCCGGGACAGGGGGCGCGGACACCGGGGAGCTGTTTTTT. This translates into CASSAGTGGADTGELFF.